Shown below are 12 T cell receptor beta chains from a single sample sequenced in a study of blood T cell repertoires in COVID-19. Method: immunoSEQ multiplex PCR; TCRdb's copy keeps in-frame clones and lacks some. The sample shows tens of thousands of clones, about 81% of them seen only once. The material sequenced was peripheral blood. Source of these receptors: an elderly man with acute or convalescent COVID-19.

This clone showed up just once. The chain uses TRBV10-2 and TRBJ2-1; 10 positions agree with TRBD2. The CDR3 extends over 15 amino acids. The trim removed 7 bases at V and 6 bases at J, leaving 9 bases unmatched. Germline V lookup: CDR1 WSHSY, CDR2 SAAADI. This CDR3 reads CASIPGLAYRNEQFF. DNA of the CDR3: TGCGCCAGCATCCCGGGACTAGCGTACCGCAATGAGCAGTTCTTC.

This chain connects TRBV6-2 or TRBV6-3 to TRBJ2-2, with 10 bases identical to TRBD2. Trimming cost V 2 bases and J 1 base; bases outside gene matches: 7. Germline V gene data show CDR1 as MNHEY and CDR2 as SVGEGT. CDR3 length: 18 amino acids. CDR3: CASSYGSGGILNTGELFF. Here the CDR3 DNA reads TGTGCCAGCAGTTACGGTAGCGGGGGGATCTTGAACACCGGGGAGCTGTTTTTT.

This chain uses TRBV6-5 with TRBJ2-7; 10 bases map to TRBD2. Germline V gives CDR1 MNHEY, CDR2 SVGAGI. This CDR3 is built from 15 residues. V lost 6 bases and J lost 4; bases outside the gene matches: 9. The CDR3 sequence is CASRGRGLAAYEQYF. The CDR3 DNA reads as TGTGCCAGCAGGGGAAGAGGACTAGCGGCATACGAGCAGTACTTC.

The chain couples TRBV6-5 to TRBJ2-3; D is unclear. CDR1 and CDR2 from the germline V gene are MNHEY and SVGAGI. This CDR3 is 13 amino acids long. V was shortened by 5 bases and J by 4 bases, with 10 bases between the two germline ends. Here the CDR3 DNA reads TGTGCCAGCAGTAGCTACCTTTCAGATACGCAGTATTTT. Protein product: CASSSYLSDTQYF.

The chain employs TRBV4-3 and TRBJ2-7, with D maybe TRBD2 (6 bases). Trimming took 3 bases from V and 4 from J, leaving 7 bases between them. The CDR3 covers 12 residues. Per the germline V gene, CDR1 is LGHNA and CDR2 is YSLEER. The CDR3 bases are TGCGCCAGCAGCCAGGAGGGATACGAGCAGTACTTC. Its translation: CASSQEGYEQYF.

V gene TRBV9 combines with J gene TRBJ2-3; D unresolved. V dropped 2 bases and J dropped 6 bases, with 16 bases sitting between them. The CDR3 extends over 15 amino acids. Germline V gives CDR1 SGDLS, CDR2 YYNGEE. CDR3 sequence (DNA): TGTGCCAGCAGCGTCACAAGAATCGGGTGGGATACGCAGTATTTT. Protein: CASSVTRIGWDTQYF. Full variable domain (remainder filled in from reference TRBV9 and TRBJ2-3): DSGVTQTPKHLITATGQRVTLRCSPRSGDLSVYWYQQSLDQGLQFLIQYYNGEERAKGNILERFSAQQFPDLHSELNLSSLELGDSALYFCASSVTRIGWDTQYFGPGTRLTVL.

This sequence joins TRBV24-1 and TRBJ1-2, with D tentatively TRBD1 (6 bases). CDR3 length equals 13 residues. The V end was cut by 9 bases, the J end by 5 bases, with 15 bases between. Germline V CDR1 and CDR2: KGHDR, SFDVKD. CDR3 sequence (DNA): TGTGCCACCCGACCAGGGAGGGGGTATGGCTACACCTTC. Translating gives CATRPGRGYGYTF.

The chain is built from TRBV28 and TRBJ1-1; D is possibly TRBD1 (5 bases). V was cut by 5 bases and J by 8 bases, with 6 bases left in between. CDR1 is MDHEN and CDR2 is SYDVKM in the germline V gene. The CDR3 totals 10 residues. The DNA for the CDR3 is TGTGCCAGCAGTCACAGGGAAGCTTTCTTT. This codes for CASSHREAFF.

This sequence joins TRBV27 and TRBJ2-5; TRBD1 aligns across 8 bases. The CDR3 length is 16 residues. Germline V gene data show CDR1 as MNHEY and CDR2 as SMNVEV (reference sequence). The junction had 13 bases not matched to a gene; V was cut back by 6 bases and J by 4 bases. Here the CDR3 reads CASRLTGQGRGETQYF. The CDR3 region has the DNA TGTGCCAGCAGGCTCACAGGACAGGGCCGGGGAGAGACCCAGTACTTC.

CDR3 in amino acids: CATSRDPQGNEQFF. As DNA, the CDR3 is TGTGCCACCAGCAGAGATCCACAGGGGAATGAGCAGTTCTTC. The chain couples TRBV15 to TRBJ2-1; 7 nucleotides match TRBD1. The CDR3 has 14 amino acids. Looked up from germline, CDR1 is LNHNV and CDR2 is YYDKDF (reference sequence). V shed 0 bases and J 7 bases; nucleotides not matched to a gene: 3. Drawing the rest from reference TRBV15 and TRBJ2-1, the complete variable domain is DAMVIQNPRYQVTQFGKPVTLSCSQTLNHNVMYWYQQKSSQAPKLLFHYYDKDFNNEADTPDNFQSRRPNTSFCFLDIRSPGLGDTAMYLCATSRDPQGNEQFFGPGTRLTVL.

A few counts support this clone. The chain employs TRBV6-6 and TRBJ2-7; TRBD1 aligns across 9 bases. The length of the CDR3 is 14 residues. V lost 2 bases and J lost 4; bases outside the gene matches: 3. Per germline, CDR1 MNHNY and CDR2 SVGAGI (reference sequence). The chain's CDR3 is CASSYGTGMYEQYF. As DNA, the CDR3 is TGTGCCAGCAGTTACGGGACAGGGATGTACGAGCAGTACTTC.

This clone appeared once. The V and J genes are TRBV28 and TRBJ2-3, with a weak D call TRBD2 (6 bases). This CDR3 contains 12 residues. Germline V lookup: CDR1 MDHEN, CDR2 SYDVKM. The DNA for the CDR3 is TGTGCTAGCGGAGCAGGCACAGATACGCAGTATTTT. Encoded protein: CASGAGTDTQYF.